This T cell receptor (beta chain) was retrieved from a study of CD8+ T cells in alopecia areata. A sort of pooled cutaneous lymph node cells used CD4, CD8alpha, NKG2D, NKG2ACE and other stains. Germline values: CDR1 FNHDT, CDR2 SITEND (reference sequence). CDR3 length: 15 residues. On this clone itself: What it binds is unknown. Gene names are mouse gene names. With the read ending 4 residues before the CDR3 end, the germline J gene is used to fill in that end.

RNA extraction and reverse transcription yielded cDNA as sequencing template. Produced via immunoSEQ multiplex PCR; TCRdb's table is partial and in-frame only. This sample comprises 200,000 to 300,000 clones, none seen once only. Study-wide findings and caveats: Scalp samples also contribute reads from the resident alphabeta T cells found in normal skin.

The chain couples TRBV19 to TRBJ2-7, with 10 bases matching TRBD1. The sample taken for sequencing was CD4+ T cells sorted from a lymph node. This TCR was recovered from a C3H/HeJ mouse with alopecia areata. For this strain, the MHC haplotype corresponds to H2-k. The CDR3 loop is CASSIPGQGRDEQYF. CDR3 DNA, as far as it was read: TGTGCCAGCAGTATCCCGGGACAGGGGAGGGAT.